This T cell receptor beta chain was observed in a study of cytomegalovirus exposure and HLA in healthy donors. Whole-study results and caveats: Through in vitro validation, three CMV-associated chains were shown to be specific for CMV antigens. Association of 15,000 to 20,000 TCR beta sequences with HLA alleles was found at 0.05 false discovery rate in a later analysis. A later analysis found common viral pathogens apparently linked to several of the most significant clusters.

PCR primers comprised 60 Vbeta and 13 Jbeta primers. Under the authors' procedure: In a later analysis, of 79 million or so unique beta chains, roughly 10 million appeared in at least two donors. The method was immunoSEQ multiplex PCR; TCRdb's version includes in-frame clones alone and lacks a portion of them. Clone size and the V and J calls come from that table; the DNA yielded D and trimming. The table has some 90,000 clones, approximately 81% seen once; the top ten hold approximately 4%. As to this clone: What it binds is unknown.

Trimming removed 5 bases at V and 1 base at J, with 15 bases between. In germline, CDR1 is GTSNPN, CDR2 SVGIG (reference sequence). This CDR3 comprises 15 residues. The V gene is TRBV30, the J gene TRBJ1-5; perhaps TRBD1 as D (6 bases). The sequence derives from a woman in her sixties or seventies in good health and CMV-seropositive. Sequencing was performed on PBMCs. The CDR3, as DNA: TGTGCCTGGGAACAGGGCTTAGGGAGCAATCAGCCCCAGCATTTT. This sequence encodes CAWEQGLGSNQPQHF.